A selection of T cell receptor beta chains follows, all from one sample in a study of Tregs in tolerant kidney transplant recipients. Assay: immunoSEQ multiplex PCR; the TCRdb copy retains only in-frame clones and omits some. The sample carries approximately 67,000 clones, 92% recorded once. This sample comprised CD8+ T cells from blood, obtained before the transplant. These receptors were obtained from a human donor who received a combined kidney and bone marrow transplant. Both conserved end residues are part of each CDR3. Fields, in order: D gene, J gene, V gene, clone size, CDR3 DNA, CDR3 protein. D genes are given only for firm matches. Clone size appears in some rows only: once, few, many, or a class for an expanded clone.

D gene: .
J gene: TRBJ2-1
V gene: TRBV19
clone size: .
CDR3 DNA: TGTGCCACCCATGCGTACAATGAGCAGTTCTTC
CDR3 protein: CATHAYNEQFF

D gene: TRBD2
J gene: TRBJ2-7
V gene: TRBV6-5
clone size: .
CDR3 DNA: TGTGCCAGCAGTTCCGCTAGCGGGGGGGCCTACGAGCAGTACTTC
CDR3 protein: CASSSASGGAYEQYF

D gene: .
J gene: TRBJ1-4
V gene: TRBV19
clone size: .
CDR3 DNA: TGTGCCAGTAGTATGGTGGGACACCGAGAAAAACTGTTTTTT
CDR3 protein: CASSMVGHREKLFF

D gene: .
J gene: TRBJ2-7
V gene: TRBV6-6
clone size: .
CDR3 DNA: TGTGCCAGCAGTTACTCGGGGCTGCAGAGCTCCTACGAGCAGTACTTC
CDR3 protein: CASSYSGLQSSYEQYF

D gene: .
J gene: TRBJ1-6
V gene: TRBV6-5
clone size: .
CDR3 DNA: TGTGCCAGCAGTTACGGGAGTCCAAATTCCCCCCTCCACTTT
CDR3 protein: CASSYGSPNSPLHF

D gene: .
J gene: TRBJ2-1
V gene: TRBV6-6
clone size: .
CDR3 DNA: TGTGCCAGCAGTTACTCGATACTTGAGCAGTTCTTC
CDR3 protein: CASSYSILEQFF

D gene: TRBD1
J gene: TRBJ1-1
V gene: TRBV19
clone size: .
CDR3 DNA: TGTGCCAGTAGTCGACAGGGGAAGAACACTGAAGCTTTCTTT
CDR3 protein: CASSRQGKNTEAFF

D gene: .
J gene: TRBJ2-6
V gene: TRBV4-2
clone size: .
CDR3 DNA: TGTGCCAGCAGGTTACAAAGTCGGGCCAACGTCCTGACTTTC
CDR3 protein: CASRLQSRANVLTF

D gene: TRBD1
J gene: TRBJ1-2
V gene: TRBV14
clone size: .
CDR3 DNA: TGTGCCAGCAGCCAAGCCTTGGTAGGGGGCGCGGGTGGCTACACCTTC
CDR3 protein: CASSQALVGGAGGYTF

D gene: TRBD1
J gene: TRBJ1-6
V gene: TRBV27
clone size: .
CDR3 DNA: TGTGCCAGCAGTTCACCAGGGGGCTTGGGGTCACCCCTCCACTTT
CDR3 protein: CASSSPGGLGSPLHF

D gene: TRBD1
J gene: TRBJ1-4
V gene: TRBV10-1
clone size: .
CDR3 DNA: TGCGCCAGCAGTGGAACAGGGGAAGGAACTAATGAAAAACTGTTTTTT
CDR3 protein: CASSGTGEGTNEKLFF

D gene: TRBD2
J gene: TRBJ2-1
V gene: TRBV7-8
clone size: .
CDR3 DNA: TGTGCCAGCAGCTTGGGACTAGCGGGCGGACAGACAGCCTACAATGAGCAGTTCTTC
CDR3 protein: CASSLGLAGGQTAYNEQFF

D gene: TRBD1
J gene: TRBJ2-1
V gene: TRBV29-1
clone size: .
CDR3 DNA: TGCAGCGTATCCACAGGGGGCACGTACAATGAGCAGTTCTTC
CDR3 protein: CSVSTGGTYNEQFF

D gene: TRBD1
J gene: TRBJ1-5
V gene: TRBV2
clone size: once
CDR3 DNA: TGTGCCAGCAAGGCCACAGGGGCTAGCAATCAGCCCCAGCATTTT
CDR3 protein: CASKATGASNQPQHF

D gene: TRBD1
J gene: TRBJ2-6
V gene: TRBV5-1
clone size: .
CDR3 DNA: TGCGCCAGCAGTAAGGGACAGGGGGTGGAGGGGGCCAACGTCCTGACTTTC
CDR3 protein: CASSKGQGVEGANVLTF

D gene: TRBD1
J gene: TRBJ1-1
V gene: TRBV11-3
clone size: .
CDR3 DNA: TGTGCCAGCAGAGGACAGGGTAGCACTGAAGCTTTCTTT
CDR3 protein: CASRGQGSTEAFF

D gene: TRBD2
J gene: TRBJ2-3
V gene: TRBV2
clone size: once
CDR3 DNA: TGTGCCAGCAGAGAAGGACTAGTAGGGACAGATACGCAGTATTTT
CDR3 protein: CASREGLVGTDTQYF

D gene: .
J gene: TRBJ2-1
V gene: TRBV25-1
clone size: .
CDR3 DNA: TGTGCCAGCAGTGTGGCGGGTACCTACAATGAGCAGTTCTTC
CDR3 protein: CASSVAGTYNEQFF

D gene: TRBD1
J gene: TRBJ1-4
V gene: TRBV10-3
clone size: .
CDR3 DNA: TGTGCCACTCGACAGGGGAACGAAAAACTGTTTTTT
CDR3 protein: CATRQGNEKLFF

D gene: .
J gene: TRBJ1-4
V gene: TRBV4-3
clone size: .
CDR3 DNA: TGCGCCAGCAGCCAAGACGGAGGCCTAGTTGAAAAACTGTTTTTT
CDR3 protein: CASSQDGGLVEKLFF

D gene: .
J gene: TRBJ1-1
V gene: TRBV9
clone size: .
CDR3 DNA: TGTGCCAGCAGCGTAGTTTTCCAGGGAATGAACACTGAAGCTTTCTTT
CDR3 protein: CASSVVFQGMNTEAFF

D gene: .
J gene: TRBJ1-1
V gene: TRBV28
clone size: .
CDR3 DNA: TGTGCCAGCAGTTTTCGGGGGGGGCGGACTGAAGCTTTCTTT
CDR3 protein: CASSFRGGRTEAFF

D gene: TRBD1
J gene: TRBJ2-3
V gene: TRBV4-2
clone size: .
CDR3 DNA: TGTGCCAGCAGCCAGGGACAGGGGGCAAGAGATACGCAGTATTTT
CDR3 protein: CASSQGQGARDTQYF

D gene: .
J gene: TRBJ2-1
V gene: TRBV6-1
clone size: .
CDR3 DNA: TGTGCCAGCATCAGGGACAATGAGCAGTTCTTC
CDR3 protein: CASIRDNEQFF

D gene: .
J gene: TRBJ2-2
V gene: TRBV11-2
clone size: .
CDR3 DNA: TGTGCCAGCAGCTTAATGCCGGGGAGCGGGGAGCTGTTTTTT
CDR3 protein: CASSLMPGSGELFF

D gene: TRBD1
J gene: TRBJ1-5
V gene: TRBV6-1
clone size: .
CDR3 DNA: TGTGCCAGCAGTGCCGACAGGGGACCGTATAGCAATCAGCCCCAGCATTTT
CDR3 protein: CASSADRGPYSNQPQHF

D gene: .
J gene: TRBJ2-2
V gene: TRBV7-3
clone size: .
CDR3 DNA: TGTGCCAGCAAGGAGCTAGCAGGGAACACCGGGGAGCTGTTTTTT
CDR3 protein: CASKELAGNTGELFF

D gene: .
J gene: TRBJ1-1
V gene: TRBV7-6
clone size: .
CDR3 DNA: TGTGCCAGCAGCACCGGCGGAAACACTGAAGCTTTCTTT
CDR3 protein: CASSTGGNTEAFF

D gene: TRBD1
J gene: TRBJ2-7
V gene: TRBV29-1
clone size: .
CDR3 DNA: TGCAGCGCCTGGACGGGACAGCGAGAGCAGTACTTC
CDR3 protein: CSAWTGQREQYF

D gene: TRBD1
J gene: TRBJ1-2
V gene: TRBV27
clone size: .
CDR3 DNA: TGTGCCAGCAGTTGGACAGGGACTAACTATGGCTACACCTTC
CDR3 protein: CASSWTGTNYGYTF

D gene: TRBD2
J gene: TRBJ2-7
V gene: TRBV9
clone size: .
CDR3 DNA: TGTGCCAGCAGCAGCGGGGGGGTCTCCTACGAGCAGTACTTC
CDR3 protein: CASSSGGVSYEQYF

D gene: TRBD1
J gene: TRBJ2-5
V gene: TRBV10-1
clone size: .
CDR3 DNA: TGCGCCAGCAGTGAGGGACAGGGGCTACAAGAGACCCAGTACTTC
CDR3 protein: CASSEGQGLQETQYF

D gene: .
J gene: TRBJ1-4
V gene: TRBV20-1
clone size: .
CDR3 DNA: TGCAGTGCTAAGGATGGCAGGGTAACGTTTTTT
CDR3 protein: CSAKDGRVTFF

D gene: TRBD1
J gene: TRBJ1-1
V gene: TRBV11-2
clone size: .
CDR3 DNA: TGTGCCAGCAGCTTAACTAACAGGGGCTTGGGAGCTTTCTTT
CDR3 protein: CASSLTNRGLGAFF